Below are 10 T cell receptor beta chains sequenced from a single sample in a study of beta chain features in type 1 diabetes listed by TCRdb under 2018. Receptor amplification or capture employed the immunoSEQ multiplex PCR assay. The High Capacity cDNA Reverse Transcription Kit was used to reverse transcribe all of the isolated RNA, meaning that expressed TCRB transcripts were what got sequenced. TCRdb took over this immuneACCESS table, retaining in-frame rearrangements with V and J assigned. Such tables are incomplete; in checked studies, under half of the missing clones stem from an unresolved V gene, and the remainder is unexplained. The sample contains under 500,000 clones, approximately 31% of them found a single time. The ten largest clonotypes hold 0.05% to 0.07% of the sample. Sequencing used naive CD4+ T cells from blood. This specimen's cell subset or site label, per the study, means: true naive CD4+ T cells. These receptors were obtained from a man between 18 and 35 years old in good health.

CDR3 sequence: CATSNPSAGANTGELFF. CDR3 nucleotide sequence: TGTGCCACCAGCAACCCATCTGCAGGAGCGAACACCGGGGAGCTGTTTTTT. The chain has TRBV15 and TRBJ2-2, with D hard to call. The CDR3 totals 17 residues. CDR1 and CDR2 from the germline V gene are LNHNV and YYDKDF (reference sequence). V was clipped by 4 bases and J by 0 bases, with 15 bases between them.

There are a few counts of this clone. The chain employs TRBV23-1 and TRBJ1-1; TRBD1 agrees at 11 bases. TRBV23-1 is known as an ORF, though its function is uncertain. The CDR3 has 15 amino acids. V was clipped by 4 bases and J by 3 bases; unmatched bases: 4. The CDR3 sequence is CASSPPGQGDTEAFF. DNA of the CDR3: TGCGCCAGCAGTCCCCCGGGACAGGGGGACACTGAAGCTTTCTTT.

This sequence joins TRBV10-3 and TRBJ2-1, with D unclear. Germline CDR1 ENHRY, CDR2 SYGVKD. Trimming removed 0 bases from V and 3 bases from J, with 12 bases in between. The CDR3 spans 16 residues. The CDR3 here is CAISESVGNGYNEQFF. The CDR3 coding sequence is TGTGCCATCAGTGAGTCGGTGGGGAACGGCTACAATGAGCAGTTCTTC.

This clone was detected only a few times. CDR3 sequence reads: CASSSGLAGPNEQFF. CDR3 bases: TGTGCCAGCAGCTCGGGACTAGCTGGGCCGAATGAGCAGTTCTTC. The chain employs TRBV9 and TRBJ2-1, with 9 bases identical to TRBD2. After removal of 4 bases from V and 7 bases from J, the junction contained 9 bases not matched to a gene. Per the germline V gene, CDR1 is SGDLS and CDR2 is YYNGEE. The CDR3 extends over 15 amino acids.

The CDR3 region has the DNA TGTGCCTGGAGACAACCAAATGAACAGGGGGGAGGCTACACCTTC. Protein: CAWRQPNEQGGGYTF. The genes are TRBV30 and TRBJ1-2, with 8 nucleotides matching TRBD1. This CDR3 spans 15 amino acids. With 3 bases clipped from V and 8 bases from J, the junction kept 14 bases outside the gene matches. The germline V gene encodes CDR1 GTSNPN and CDR2 SVGIG (reference sequence).

This clone was seen a few times. J is TRBJ2-5 and V is TRBV30; D uncertain. V shed 1 base and J shed 2 bases, with 20 bases lying between them. This CDR3 contains 17 residues. Germline assignment: CDR1 GTSNPN and CDR2 SVGIG (reference sequence). The CDR3 here is CAWSDPPMILTQETQYF. The CDR3, as DNA: TGTGCCTGGAGTGACCCCCCCATGATCTTAACACAAGAGACCCAGTACTTC. The variable domain in full, completed from reference TRBV30 and TRBJ2-5, reads SQTIHQWPATLVQPVGSPLSLECTVEGTSNPNLYWYRQAAGRGLQLLFYSVGIGQISSEVPQNLSASRPQDRQFILSSKKLLLSDSGFYLCAWSDPPMILTQETQYFGPGTRLLVL.

This clone has a handful of counts. V gene TRBV7-2 combines with J gene TRBJ2-5; 8 bases align to TRBD2. V dropped 4 bases and J dropped 5; count of bases not matched to a gene: 6. In germline, CDR1 is SGHTA, CDR2 FQGNSA. The CDR3 has 14 residues. CDR3 DNA: TGTGCCAGCAGCTCGTACGGGGGGGTGGAGACCCAGTACTTC. This encodes CASSSYGGVETQYF.

This clone was counted only a few times. The chain is built from TRBV30 and TRBJ2-7; D is possibly TRBD1 (5 bases). The ends were cut back, 2 bases at V and 4 bases at J, with 9 bases in the middle. The CDR3 runs 12 residues. Germline loops: CDR1 GTSNPN, CDR2 SVGIG (reference sequence). The CDR3 DNA sequence: TGTGCCTGGAGTACCAGGGTATACGAGCAGTACTTC. Amino acid sequence: CAWSTRVYEQYF.

The rearrangement joins TRBV29-1 to TRBJ2-1, with TRBD2 matching 10 bases. This CDR3 is built from 13 residues. Trimming took 7 bases from V and 8 from J; bases not matched to a gene: 8. CDR1 and CDR2 from the germline V gene are SQVTM and ANQGSEA. The CDR3 here is CSGRLAGRDEQFF. For the CDR3, the DNA is TGCAGCGGACGACTAGCGGGCAGAGATGAGCAGTTCTTC.

J is TRBJ2-3 and V is TRBV27; D is uncertain. Trimming left V 2 bases short and J 6 bases short, with 9 bases between. Germline V CDR1 and CDR2: MNHEY, SMNVEV (reference sequence). The CDR3 is made up of 13 amino acids. The CDR3 is CASSLRLMDTQYF. CDR3 DNA sequence: TGTGCCAGCAGTTTACGTCTGATGGATACGCAGTATTTT.